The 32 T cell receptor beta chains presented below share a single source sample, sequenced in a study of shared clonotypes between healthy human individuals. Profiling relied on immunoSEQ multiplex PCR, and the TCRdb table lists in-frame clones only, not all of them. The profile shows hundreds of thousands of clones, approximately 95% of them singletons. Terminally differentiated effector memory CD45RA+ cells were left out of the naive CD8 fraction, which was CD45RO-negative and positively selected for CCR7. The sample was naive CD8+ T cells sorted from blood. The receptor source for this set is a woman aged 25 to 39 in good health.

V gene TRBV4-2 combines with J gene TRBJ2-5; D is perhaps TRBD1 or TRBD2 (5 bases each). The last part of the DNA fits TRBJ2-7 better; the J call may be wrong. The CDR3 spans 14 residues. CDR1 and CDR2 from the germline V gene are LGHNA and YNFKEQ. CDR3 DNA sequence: TGTGCCAGCAGCCAAGATGGGGGCTCCTACGAGCAGTACTTC. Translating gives CASSQDGGSYEQYF.

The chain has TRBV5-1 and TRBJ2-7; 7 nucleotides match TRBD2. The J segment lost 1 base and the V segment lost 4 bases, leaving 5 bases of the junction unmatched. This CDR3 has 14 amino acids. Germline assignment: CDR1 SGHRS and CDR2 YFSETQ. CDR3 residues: CASSPGLGSYEQYF. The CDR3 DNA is TGCGCCAGCAGCCCCGGACTAGGATCCTACGAGCAGTACTTC.

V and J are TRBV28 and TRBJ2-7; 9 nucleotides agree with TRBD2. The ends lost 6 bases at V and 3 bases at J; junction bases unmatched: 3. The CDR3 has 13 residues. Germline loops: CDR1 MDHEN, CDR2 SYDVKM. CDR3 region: CASRETSGYEQYF. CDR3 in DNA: TGTGCCAGCAGAGAGACTAGCGGCTACGAGCAGTACTTC.

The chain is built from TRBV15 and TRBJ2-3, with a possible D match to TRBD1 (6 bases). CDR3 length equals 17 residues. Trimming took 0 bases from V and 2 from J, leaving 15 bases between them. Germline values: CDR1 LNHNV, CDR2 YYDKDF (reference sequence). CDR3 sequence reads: CATSREDRAFFTDTQYF. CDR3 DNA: TGTGCCACCAGCAGAGAGGACAGAGCCTTCTTCACAGATACGCAGTATTTT.

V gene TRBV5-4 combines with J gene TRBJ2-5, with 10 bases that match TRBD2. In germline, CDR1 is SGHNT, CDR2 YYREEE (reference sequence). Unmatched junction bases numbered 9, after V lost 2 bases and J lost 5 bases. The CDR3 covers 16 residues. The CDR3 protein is CASSFGLAVLGETQYF. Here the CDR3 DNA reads TGTGCCAGCAGCTTTGGACTAGCGGTCTTAGGGGAGACCCAGTACTTC. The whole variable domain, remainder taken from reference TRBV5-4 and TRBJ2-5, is ETGVTQSPTHLIKTRGQQVTLRCSSQSGHNTVSWYQQALGQGPQFIFQYYREEENGRGNFPPRFSGLQFPNYSSELNVNALELDDSALYLCASSFGLAVLGETQYFGPGTRLLVL.

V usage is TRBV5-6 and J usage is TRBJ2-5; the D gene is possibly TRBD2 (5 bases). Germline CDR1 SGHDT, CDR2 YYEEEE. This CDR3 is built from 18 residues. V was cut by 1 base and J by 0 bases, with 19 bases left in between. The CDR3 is CASSLISSFADYQETQYF. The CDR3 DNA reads TGTGCCAGCAGCTTGATCTCCTCCTTTGCGGACTACCAAGAGACCCAGTACTTC.

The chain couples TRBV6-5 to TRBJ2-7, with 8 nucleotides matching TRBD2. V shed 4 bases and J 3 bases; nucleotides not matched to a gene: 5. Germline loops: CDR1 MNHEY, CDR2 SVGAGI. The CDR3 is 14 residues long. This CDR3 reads CASSFSGEFYEQYF. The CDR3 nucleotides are TGTGCCAGCAGTTTTAGCGGGGAATTCTACGAGCAGTACTTC.

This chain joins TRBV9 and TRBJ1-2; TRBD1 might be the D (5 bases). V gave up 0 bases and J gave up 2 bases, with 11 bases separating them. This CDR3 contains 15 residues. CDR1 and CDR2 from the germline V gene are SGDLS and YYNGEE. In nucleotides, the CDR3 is TGTGCCAGCAGCGTAGGGGGGACGGTGAACTATGGCTACACCTTC. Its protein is CASSVGGTVNYGYTF.

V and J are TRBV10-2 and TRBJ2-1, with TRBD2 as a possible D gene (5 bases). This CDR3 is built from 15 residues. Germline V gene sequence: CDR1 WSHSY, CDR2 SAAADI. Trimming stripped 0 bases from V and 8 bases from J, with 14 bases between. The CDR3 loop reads CASSESRGLSDEQFF. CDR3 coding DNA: TGCGCCAGCAGTGAGTCTCGGGGTTTAAGCGATGAGCAGTTCTTC.

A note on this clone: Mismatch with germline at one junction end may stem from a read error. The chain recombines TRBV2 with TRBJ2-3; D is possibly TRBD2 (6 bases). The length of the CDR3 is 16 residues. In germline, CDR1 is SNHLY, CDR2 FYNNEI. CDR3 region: CASSEGKRLVYDTQYF. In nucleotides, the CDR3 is TGTGCCAGCAGCGAAGGGAAAAGACTAGTCTACGATACGCAGTATTTT. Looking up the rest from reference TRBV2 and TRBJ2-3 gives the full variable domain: EPEVTQTPSHQVTQMGQEVILRCVPISNHLYFYWYRQILGQKVEFLVSFYNNEISEKSEIFDDQFSVERPDGSNFTLKIRSTKLEDSAMYFCASSEGKRLVYDTQYFGPGTRLTVL.

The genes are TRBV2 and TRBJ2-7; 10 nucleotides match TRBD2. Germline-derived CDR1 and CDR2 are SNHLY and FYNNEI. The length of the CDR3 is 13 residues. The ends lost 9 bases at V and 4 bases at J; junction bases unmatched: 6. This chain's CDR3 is CASKTSGAYEQYF. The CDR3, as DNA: TGTGCCAGTAAAACTAGCGGGGCTTACGAGCAGTACTTC.

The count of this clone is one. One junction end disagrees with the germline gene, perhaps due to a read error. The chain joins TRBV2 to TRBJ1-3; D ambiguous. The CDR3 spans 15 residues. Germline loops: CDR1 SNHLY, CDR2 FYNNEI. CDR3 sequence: CASTELTLSGNTIYF. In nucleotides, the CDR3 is TGTGCCAGCACTGAACTTACCCTATCTGGAAACACCATATATTTT.

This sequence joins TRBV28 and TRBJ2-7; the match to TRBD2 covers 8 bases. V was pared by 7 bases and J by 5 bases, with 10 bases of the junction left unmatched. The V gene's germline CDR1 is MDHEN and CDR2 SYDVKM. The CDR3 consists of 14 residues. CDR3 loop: CASNHQAGVHEQYF. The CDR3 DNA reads TGTGCCAGCAACCATCAAGCGGGAGTGCACGAGCAGTACTTC.

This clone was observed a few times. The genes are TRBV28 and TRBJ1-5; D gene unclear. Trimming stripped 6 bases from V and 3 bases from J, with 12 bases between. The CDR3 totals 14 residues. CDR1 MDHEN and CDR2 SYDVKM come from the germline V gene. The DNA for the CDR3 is TGTGCCAGCAGGGCCGGAGGGATCAATCAGCCCCAGCATTTT. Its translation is CASRAGGINQPQHF.

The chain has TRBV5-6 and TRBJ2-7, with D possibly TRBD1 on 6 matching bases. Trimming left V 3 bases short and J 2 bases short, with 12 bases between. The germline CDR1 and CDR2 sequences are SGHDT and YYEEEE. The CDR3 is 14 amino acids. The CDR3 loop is CASSSGAGTYEQYF. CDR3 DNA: TGTGCCAGCAGCTCAGGGGCAGGGACCTACGAGCAGTACTTC.

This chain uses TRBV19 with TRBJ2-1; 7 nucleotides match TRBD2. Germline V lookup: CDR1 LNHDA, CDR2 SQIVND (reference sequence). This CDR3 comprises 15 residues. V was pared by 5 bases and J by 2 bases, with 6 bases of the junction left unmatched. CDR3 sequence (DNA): TGTGCCAGTAGTCTCGCTAGCGGTACCTACAATGAGCAGTTCTTC. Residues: CASSLASGTYNEQFF.

As DNA, the CDR3 is TGTGCCAGCAGCTCCCCCGGGGCAGGGCAGATCTACGAGCAGTACTTC. This sequence encodes CASSSPGAGQIYEQYF. The chain carries TRBV11-2 and TRBJ2-7; D tentatively fits TRBD1 or TRBD2 (5 bases each). The CDR3 covers 16 residues. With 4 bases removed from V and 3 bases from J, the gap between germline ends came to 19 bases. CDR1 is SGHAT and CDR2 is FQNNGV in the germline V gene. The full variable domain, rest sourced from reference TRBV11-2 and TRBJ2-7, is EAGVAQSPRYKIIEKRQSVAFWCNPISGHATLYWYQQILGQGPKLLIQFQNNGVVDDSQLPKDRFSAERLKGVDSTLKIQPAKLEDSAVYLCASSSPGAGQIYEQYFGPGTRLTVT.

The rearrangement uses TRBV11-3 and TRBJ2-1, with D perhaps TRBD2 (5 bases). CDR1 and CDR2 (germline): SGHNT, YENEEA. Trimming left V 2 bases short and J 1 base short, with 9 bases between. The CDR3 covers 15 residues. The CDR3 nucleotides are TGTGCCAGCAGCTTACGGCGGGTTTCCTACAATGAGCAGTTCTTC. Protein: CASSLRRVSYNEQFF.

CDR3 sequence: CASSYEFAEKVSYEQYF. DNA for the CDR3: TGTGCCAGCAGTTACGAGTTTGCGGAGAAGGTTTCCTACGAGCAGTACTTC. The rearrangement links TRBV28 to TRBJ2-7; D is undetermined. V lost 4 bases, J lost 1 base, and 20 bases lay in between. Germline V lookup: CDR1 MDHEN, CDR2 SYDVKM. The CDR3 has 17 amino acids.

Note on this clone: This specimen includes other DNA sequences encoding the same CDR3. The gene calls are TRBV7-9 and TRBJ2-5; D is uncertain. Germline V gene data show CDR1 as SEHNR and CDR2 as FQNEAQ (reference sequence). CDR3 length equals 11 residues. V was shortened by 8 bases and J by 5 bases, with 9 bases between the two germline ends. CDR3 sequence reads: CASSPPETQYF. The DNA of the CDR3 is TGTGCCAGCTCCCCTCCGGAGACCCAGTACTTC.

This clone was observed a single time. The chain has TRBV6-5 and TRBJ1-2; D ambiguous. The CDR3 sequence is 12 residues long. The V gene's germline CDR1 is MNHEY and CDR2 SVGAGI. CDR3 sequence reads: CACHDGWYGYTF. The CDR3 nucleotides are TGTGCGTGTCACGATGGGTGGTATGGCTACACCTTC.

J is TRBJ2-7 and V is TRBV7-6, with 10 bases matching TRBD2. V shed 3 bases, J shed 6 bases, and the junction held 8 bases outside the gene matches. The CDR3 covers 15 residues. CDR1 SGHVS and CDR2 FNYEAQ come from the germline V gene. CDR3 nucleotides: TGTGCCAGCAGCTTGGGTGTAGCTAGCGGGGGCGAGCAGTACTTC. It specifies CASSLGVASGGEQYF.

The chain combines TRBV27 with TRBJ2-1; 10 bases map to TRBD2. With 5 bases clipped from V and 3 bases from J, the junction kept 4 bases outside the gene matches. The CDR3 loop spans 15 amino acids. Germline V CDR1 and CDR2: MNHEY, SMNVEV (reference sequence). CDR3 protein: CASSPTSGFYNEQFF. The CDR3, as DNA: TGTGCCAGCAGTCCGACTAGCGGGTTCTACAATGAGCAGTTCTTC.

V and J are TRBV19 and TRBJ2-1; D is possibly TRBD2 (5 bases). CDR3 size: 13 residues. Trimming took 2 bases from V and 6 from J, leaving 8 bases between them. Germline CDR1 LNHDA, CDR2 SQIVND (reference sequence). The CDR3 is CASSIILANEQFF. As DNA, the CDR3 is TGTGCCAGTAGTATAATCCTAGCCAATGAGCAGTTCTTC.

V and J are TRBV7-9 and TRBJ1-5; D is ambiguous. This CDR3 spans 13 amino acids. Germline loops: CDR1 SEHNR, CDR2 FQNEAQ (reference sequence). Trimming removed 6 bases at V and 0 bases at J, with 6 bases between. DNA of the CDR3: TGTGCCAGCAGGCAGGATAGCAATCAGCCCCAGCATTTT. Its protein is CASRQDSNQPQHF.

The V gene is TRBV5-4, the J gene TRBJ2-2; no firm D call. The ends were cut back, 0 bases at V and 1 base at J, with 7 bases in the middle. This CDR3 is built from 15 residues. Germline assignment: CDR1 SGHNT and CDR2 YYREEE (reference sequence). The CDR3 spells CASSLATGNTGELFF. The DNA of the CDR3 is TGTGCCAGCAGCTTGGCCACGGGGAACACCGGGGAGCTGTTTTTT.

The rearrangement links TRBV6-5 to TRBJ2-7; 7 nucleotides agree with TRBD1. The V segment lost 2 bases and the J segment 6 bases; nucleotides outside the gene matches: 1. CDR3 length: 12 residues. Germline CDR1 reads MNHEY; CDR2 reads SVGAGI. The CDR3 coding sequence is TGTGCCAGCAGTTACACAGGGGTCGAGCAGTACTTC. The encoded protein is CASSYTGVEQYF.

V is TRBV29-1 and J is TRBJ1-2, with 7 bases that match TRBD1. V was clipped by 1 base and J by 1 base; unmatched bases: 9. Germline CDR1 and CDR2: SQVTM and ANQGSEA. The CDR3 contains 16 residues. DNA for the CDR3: TGCAGCGTTGAAGCAGAGACAGGGTCGCATAACTATGGCTACACCTTC. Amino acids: CSVEAETGSHNYGYTF. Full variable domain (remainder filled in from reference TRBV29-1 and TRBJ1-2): SAVISQKPSRDICQRGTSLTIQCQVDSQVTMMFWYRQQPGQSLTLIATANQGSEATYESGFVIDKFPISRPNLTFSTLTVSNMSPEDSSIYLCSVEAETGSHNYGYTFGSGTRLTVV.

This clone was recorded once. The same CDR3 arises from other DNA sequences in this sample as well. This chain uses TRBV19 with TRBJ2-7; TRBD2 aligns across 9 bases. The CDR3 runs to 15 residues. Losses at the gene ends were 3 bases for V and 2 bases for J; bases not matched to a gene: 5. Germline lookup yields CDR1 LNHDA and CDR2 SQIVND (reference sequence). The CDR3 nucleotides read TGTGCCAGTAGTATTCTCGCGGGAGGGACCTACGAGCAGTACTTC. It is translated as CASSILAGGTYEQYF.

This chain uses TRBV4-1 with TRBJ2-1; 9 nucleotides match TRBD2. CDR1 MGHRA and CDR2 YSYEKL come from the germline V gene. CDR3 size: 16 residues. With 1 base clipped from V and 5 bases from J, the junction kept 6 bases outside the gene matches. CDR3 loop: CASSQGGRLADNEQFF. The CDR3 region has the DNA TGCGCCAGCAGCCAAGGGGGCCGACTAGCGGACAATGAGCAGTTCTTC.

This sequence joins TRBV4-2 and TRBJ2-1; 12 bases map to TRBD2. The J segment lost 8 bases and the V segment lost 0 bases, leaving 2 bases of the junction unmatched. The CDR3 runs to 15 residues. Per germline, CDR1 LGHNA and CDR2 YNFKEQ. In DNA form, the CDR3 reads TGTGCCAGCAGCCAAGAACTAGCGGGAGGCTATGAGCAGTTCTTC. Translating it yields CASSQELAGGYEQFF.

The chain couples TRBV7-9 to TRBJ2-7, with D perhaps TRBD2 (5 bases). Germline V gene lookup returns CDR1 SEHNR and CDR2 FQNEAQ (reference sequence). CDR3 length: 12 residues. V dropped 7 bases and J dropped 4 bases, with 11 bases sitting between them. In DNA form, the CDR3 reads TGTGCCAGCACCCCGTCGGGGTACGAGCAGTACTTC. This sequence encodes CASTPSGYEQYF. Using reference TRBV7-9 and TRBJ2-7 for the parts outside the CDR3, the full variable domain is DTGVSQNPRHKITKRGQNVTFRCDPISEHNRLYWYRQTLGQGPEFLTYFQNEAQLEKSRLLSDRFSAERPKGSFSTLEIQRTEQGDSAMYLCASTPSGYEQYFGPGTRLTVT.